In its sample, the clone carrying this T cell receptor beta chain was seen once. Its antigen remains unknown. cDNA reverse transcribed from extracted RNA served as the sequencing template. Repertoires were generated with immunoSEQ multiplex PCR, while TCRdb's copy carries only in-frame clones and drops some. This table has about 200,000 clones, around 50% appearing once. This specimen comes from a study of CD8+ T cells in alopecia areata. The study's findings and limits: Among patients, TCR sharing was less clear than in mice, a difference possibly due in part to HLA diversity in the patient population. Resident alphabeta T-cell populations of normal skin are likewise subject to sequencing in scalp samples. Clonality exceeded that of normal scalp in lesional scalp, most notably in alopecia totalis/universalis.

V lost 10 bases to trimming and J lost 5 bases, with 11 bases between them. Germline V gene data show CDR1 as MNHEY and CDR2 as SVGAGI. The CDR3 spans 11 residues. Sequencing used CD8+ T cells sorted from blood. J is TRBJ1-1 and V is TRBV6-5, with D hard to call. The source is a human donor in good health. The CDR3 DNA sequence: TGTGCCACCGCAGTCGGGACTGAAGCTTTCTTT. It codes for CATAVGTEAFF.